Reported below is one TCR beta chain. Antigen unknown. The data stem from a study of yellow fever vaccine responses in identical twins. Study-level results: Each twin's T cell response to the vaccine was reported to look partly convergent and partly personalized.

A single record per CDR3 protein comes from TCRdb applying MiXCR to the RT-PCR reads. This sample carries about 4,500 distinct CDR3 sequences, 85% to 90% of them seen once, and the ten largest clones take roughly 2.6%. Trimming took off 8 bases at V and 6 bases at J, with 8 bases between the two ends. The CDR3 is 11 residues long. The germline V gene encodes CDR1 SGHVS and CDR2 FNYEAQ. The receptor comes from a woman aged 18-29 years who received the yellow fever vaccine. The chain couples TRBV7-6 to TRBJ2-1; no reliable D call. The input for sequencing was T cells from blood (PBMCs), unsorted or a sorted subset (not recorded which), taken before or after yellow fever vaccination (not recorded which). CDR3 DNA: TGTGCCAGCGGAACGTTCAATGAGCAGTTCTTC. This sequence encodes CASGTFNEQFF.